This T cell receptor (beta chain) was profiled in a study of blood T cell repertoires in COVID-19. Study background: Samples came from the United States, Italy and Spain, spanning acute and convalescent COVID-19. PBMCs, B-cell-depleted T cells, or T cells were the source of the cDNA or gDNA that made up the material.

This clone has only a few counts. The CDR3 is 12 residues long. V gave up 5 bases and J gave up 3 bases, with 8 bases separating them. Authors' analysis steps: From reference gene primer amplification, estimates of nucleated cell counts were derived. The method was immunoSEQ multiplex PCR; TCRdb's version includes in-frame clones alone and lacks a portion of them. That table supplies the V and J calls and clone size; D and trimming were determined from the DNA. This table holds under 40,000 clones, 80% found once. The receptor was derived from a woman in her 70s with acute or convalescent COVID-19. The sequenced sample was peripheral blood. The V and J genes are TRBV12-3 or TRBV12-4 and TRBJ2-7; no definite D call. CDR3 loop: CASSRTDYEQYF. The CDR3 DNA reads as TGTGCCAGCAGTCGCACTGACTACGAGCAGTACTTC.